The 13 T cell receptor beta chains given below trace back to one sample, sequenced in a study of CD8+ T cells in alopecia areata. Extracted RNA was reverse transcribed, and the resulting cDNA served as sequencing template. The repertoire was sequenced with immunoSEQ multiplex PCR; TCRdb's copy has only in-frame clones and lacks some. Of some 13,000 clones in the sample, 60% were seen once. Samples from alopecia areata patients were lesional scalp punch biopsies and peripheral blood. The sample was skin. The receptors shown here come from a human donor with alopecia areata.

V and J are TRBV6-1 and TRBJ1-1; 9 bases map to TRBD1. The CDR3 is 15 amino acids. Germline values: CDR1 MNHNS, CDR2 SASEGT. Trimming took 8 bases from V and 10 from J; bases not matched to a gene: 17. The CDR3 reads CASHLVSTGGIGAFF. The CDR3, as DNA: TGTGCCAGCCACCTAGTGTCGACAGGGGGTATCGGAGCTTTCTTT.

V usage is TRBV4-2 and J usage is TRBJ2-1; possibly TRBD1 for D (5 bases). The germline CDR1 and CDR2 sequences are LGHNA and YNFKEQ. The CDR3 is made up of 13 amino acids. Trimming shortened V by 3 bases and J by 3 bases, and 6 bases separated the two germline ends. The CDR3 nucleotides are TGTGCCAGCAGCCATACAGGCTACAATGAGCAGTTCTTC. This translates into CASSHTGYNEQFF.

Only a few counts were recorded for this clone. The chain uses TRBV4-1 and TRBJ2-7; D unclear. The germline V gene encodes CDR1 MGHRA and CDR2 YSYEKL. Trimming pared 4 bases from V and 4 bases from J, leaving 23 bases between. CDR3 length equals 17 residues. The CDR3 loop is CASSPDGYFESRYEQYF. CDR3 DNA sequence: TGCGCCAGCAGCCCTGACGGCTACTTTGAATCTCGGTACGAGCAGTACTTC.

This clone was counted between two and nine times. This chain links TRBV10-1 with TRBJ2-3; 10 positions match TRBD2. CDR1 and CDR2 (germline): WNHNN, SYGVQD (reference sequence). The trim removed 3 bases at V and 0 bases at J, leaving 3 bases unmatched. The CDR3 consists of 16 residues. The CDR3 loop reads CASSDSGRASTDTQYF. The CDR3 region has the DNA TGCGCCAGCAGTGACAGCGGGAGGGCTAGCACAGATACGCAGTATTTT.

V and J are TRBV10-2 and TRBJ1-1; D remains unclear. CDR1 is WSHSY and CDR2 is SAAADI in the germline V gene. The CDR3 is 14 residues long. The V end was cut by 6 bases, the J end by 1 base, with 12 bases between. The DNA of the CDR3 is TGCGCCAGCAGGAGCCTTGAGGGGAACACTGAAGCTTTCTTT. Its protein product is CASRSLEGNTEAFF.

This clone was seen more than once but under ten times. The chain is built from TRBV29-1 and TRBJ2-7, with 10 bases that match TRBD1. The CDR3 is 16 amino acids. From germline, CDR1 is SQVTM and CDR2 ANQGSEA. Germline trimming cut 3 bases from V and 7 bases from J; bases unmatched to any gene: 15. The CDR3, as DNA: TGCAGCGTTGAGGAGTTTGGGACAGGGGCGTTGTGGGAGCAGTACTTC. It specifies CSVEEFGTGALWEQYF.

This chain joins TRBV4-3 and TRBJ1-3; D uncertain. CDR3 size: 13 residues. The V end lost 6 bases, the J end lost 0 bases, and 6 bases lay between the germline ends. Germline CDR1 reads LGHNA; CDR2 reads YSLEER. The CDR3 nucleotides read TGCGCCAGCAGTAGGTTCTCTGGAAACACCATATATTTT. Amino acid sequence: CASSRFSGNTIYF.

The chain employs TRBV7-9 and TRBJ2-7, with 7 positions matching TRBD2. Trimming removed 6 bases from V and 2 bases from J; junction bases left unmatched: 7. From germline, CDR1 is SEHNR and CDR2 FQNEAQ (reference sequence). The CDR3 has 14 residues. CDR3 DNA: TGTGCCAGCAGTCAGCGGGACTTTACCTACGAGCAGTACTTC. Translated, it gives CASSQRDFTYEQYF. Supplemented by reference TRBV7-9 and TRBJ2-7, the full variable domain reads DTGVSQNPRHKITKRGQNVTFRCDPISEHNRLYWYRQTLGQGPEFLTYFQNEAQLEKSRLLSDRFSAERPKGSFSTLEIQRTEQGDSAMYLCASSQRDFTYEQYFGPGTRLTVT.

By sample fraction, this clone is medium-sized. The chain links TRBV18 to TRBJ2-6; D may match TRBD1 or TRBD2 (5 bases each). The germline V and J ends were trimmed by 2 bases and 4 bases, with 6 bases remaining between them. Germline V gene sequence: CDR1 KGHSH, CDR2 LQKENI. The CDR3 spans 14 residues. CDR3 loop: CASSPGDGANVLTF. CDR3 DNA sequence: TGTGCCAGCTCACCAGGGGACGGGGCCAACGTCCTGACTTTC.

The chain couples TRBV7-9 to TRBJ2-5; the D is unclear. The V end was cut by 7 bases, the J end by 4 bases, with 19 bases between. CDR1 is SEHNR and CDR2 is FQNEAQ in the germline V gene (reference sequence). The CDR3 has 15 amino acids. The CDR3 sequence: CASIEGPIARETQYF. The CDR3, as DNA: TGTGCCAGCATCGAAGGACCGATCGCTCGAGAGACCCAGTACTTC.

The CDR3 spells CASSLDFGGQRNEQFF. The CDR3 bases are TGTGCCAGCAGCTTAGATTTTGGGGGGCAGAGGAATGAGCAGTTCTTC. The chain couples TRBV11-2 to TRBJ2-1, with D perhaps TRBD1 or TRBD2 (6 bases each). This CDR3 region has 16 residues. With 0 bases removed from V and 7 bases from J, the gap between germline ends came to 16 bases. From germline, CDR1 is SGHAT and CDR2 FQNNGV.

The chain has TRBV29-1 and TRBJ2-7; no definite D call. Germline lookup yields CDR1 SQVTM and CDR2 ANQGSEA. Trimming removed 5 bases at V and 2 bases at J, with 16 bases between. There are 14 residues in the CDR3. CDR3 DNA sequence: TGCAGCGTTTCCTATCACTCAACCGCCTACGAGCAGTACTTC. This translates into CSVSYHSTAYEQYF.

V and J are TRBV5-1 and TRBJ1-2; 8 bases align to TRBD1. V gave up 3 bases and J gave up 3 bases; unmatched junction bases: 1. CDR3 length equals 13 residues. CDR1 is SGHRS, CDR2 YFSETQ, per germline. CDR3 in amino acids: CASSSGQDYGYTF. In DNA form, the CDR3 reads TGCGCCAGCAGCTCGGGACAGGACTATGGCTACACCTTC.